This T cell receptor (beta chain) was recorded in a study of Ad26.COV2.S vaccination and SARS-CoV-2 variants. The treatment is: 15 to 20 received Ad26.COV2.S at low or high dose, single or two shots; several received placebo; per-sample allocation not given. It was on day 63 after the first vaccine or placebo injection that samples were taken. An adult aged 18-55 years in Boston served as the donor. Deletions cut 5 bases from V and 0 bases from J, with 11 bases between. CDR3 length equals 15 residues. Per germline, CDR1 SEHNR and CDR2 FQNEAQ (reference sequence). Sequencing was performed with immunoSEQ multiplex PCR; in TCRdb, only in-frame clones are kept and a portion is missing. The data hold around 320,000 clones, with about 82% observed a single time.

The chain carries TRBV7-9 and TRBJ2-1; D may be TRBD1 (6 bases). The clonotype comes from a person aged 18-65 years who received the Ad26.COV2.S COVID-19 vaccine or a placebo. The sample was peripheral blood, taken in a trial of Ad26.COV2.S vaccine versus placebo. The CDR3 loop reads CASSRQVSSYNEQFF. CDR3 sequence (DNA): TGTGCCAGCAGCCGACAGGTTAGCTCCTACAATGAGCAGTTCTTC.